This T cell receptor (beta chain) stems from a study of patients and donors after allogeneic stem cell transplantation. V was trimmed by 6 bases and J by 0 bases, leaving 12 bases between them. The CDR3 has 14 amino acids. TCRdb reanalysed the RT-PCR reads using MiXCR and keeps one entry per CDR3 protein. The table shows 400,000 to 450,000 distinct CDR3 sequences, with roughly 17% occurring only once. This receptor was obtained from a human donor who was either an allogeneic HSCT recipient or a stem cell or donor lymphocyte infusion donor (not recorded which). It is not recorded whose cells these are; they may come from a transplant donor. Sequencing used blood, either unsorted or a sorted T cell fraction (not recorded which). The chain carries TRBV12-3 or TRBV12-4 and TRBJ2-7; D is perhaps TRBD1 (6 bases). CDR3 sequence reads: CASSSGDASYEQYF. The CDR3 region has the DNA TGTGCCAGCAGCTCAGGGGACGCCTCCTACGAGCAGTACTTC.